The clone carrying this T cell receptor (beta chain) qualifies as medium-sized. The antigen is not known. Time point meaning: sample taken at primary tumor resection. More than 70 TRACERx patients with early, untreated non-small cell lung cancer donated samples. TCRs were sequenced from unsorted whole RNA of tumor, nontumor lung or PBMC. From the 5' RACE reads, TCRdb called clonotypes with MiXCR, one entry per CDR3 protein. The sample carries about 16,000 distinct CDR3 sequences, less than 9.5% recorded once. The data belong to a study of spatial heterogeneity in lung cancer. Study-level findings and limits: Tumoral mutation counts were tracked by counts of expanded intratumoral alpha and beta TCRs.

Germline loops: CDR1 SGHRS, CDR2 YFSETQ. The junction had 5 bases not matched to a gene; V was cut back by 3 bases and J by 4 bases. CDR3 size: 14 residues. The clonotype comes from a male donor with early-stage non-small cell lung cancer. The starting material was lung tumor tissue, obtained at surgery. The chain couples TRBV5-1 to TRBJ1-2; TRBD1 matches at 8 bases. The CDR3 protein is CASSYSGGSYGYTF. The CDR3 DNA reads as TGCGCCAGCAGCTACTCAGGGGGCAGCTATGGCTACACCTTC.